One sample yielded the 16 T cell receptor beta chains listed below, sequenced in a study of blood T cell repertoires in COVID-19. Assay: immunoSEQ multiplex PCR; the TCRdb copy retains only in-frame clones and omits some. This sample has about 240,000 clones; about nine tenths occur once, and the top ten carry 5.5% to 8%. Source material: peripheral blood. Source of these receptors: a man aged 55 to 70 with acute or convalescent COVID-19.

CDR3 residues: CASSSGGVYSPLHF. In DNA form, the CDR3 reads TGTGCCAGCAGCTCGGGAGGGGTGTATTCACCCCTCCACTTT. V usage is TRBV7-6 and J usage is TRBJ1-6; TRBD1 might be the D (5 bases). CDR3 length: 14 residues. Germline values: CDR1 SGHVS, CDR2 FNYEAQ. With 4 bases removed from V and 8 bases from J, the gap between germline ends came to 12 bases.

The CDR3 here is CASSSNRGLGLTDTQYF. The CDR3 nucleotides read TGTGCCAGCAGCTCAAACAGGGGGCTGGGGCTCACAGATACGCAGTATTTT. The chain is built from TRBV9 and TRBJ2-3; the match to TRBD1 covers 9 bases. CDR1 SGDLS and CDR2 YYNGEE come from the germline V gene. After removal of 4 bases from V and 2 bases from J, the junction contained 11 bases not matched to a gene. The CDR3 totals 17 residues.

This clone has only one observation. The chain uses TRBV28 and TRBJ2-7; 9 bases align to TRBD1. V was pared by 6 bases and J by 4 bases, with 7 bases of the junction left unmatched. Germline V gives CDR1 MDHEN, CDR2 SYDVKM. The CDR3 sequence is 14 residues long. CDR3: CASRTSGTGYEQYF. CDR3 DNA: TGTGCCAGCAGAACCTCCGGGACAGGGTACGAGCAGTACTTC.

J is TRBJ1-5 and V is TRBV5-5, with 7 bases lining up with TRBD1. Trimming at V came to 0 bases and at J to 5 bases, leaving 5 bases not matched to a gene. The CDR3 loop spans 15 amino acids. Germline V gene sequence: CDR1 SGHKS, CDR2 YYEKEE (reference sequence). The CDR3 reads CASSLGTGEHQPQHF. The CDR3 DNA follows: TGTGCCAGCAGCTTGGGTACAGGGGAACATCAGCCCCAGCATTTT.

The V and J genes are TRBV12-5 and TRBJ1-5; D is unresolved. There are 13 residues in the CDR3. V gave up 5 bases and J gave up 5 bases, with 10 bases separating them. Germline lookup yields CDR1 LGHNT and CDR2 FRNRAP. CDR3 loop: CASGRSADQPQHF. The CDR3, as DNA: TGTGCTAGTGGTCGGTCGGCGGATCAGCCCCAGCATTTT.

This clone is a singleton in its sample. The CDR3 region has the DNA TGTGCCAGCAGCCTCGGAGGGCGGGCTCAAGAGACCCAGTACTTC. Its translation: CASSLGGRAQETQYF. The chain couples TRBV7-2 to TRBJ2-5; D might be TRBD2 (6 bases). Germline V gives CDR1 SGHTA, CDR2 FQGNSA. This CDR3 contains 15 residues. V was trimmed by 5 bases and J by 2 bases, leaving 15 bases between them.

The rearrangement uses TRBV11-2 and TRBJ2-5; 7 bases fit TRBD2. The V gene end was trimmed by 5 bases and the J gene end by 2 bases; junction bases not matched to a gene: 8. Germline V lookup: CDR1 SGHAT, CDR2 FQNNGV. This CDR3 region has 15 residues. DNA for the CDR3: TGTGCCAGCAGCCGAGTCCGGGGGGTTCAAGAGACCCAGTACTTC. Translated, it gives CASSRVRGVQETQYF.

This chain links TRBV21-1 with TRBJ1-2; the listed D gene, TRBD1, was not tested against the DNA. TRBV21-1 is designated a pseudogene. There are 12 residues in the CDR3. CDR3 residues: CASSNLTGNYTF. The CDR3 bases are TGTGCCAGCAGCAACCTGACAGGGAATTACACCTTC.

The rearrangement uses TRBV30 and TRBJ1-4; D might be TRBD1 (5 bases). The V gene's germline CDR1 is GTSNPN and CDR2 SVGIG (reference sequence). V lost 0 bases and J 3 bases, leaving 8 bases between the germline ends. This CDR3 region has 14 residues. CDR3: CAWSVGVANEKLFF. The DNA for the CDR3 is TGTGCCTGGAGTGTAGGGGTAGCTAATGAAAAACTGTTTTTT.

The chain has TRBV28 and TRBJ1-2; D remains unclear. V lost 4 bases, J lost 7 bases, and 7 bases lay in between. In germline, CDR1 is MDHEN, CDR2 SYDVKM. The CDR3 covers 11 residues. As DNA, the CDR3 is TGTGCCAGCAGTTCCCCCGGTGGCTACACCTTC. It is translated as CASSSPGGYTF.

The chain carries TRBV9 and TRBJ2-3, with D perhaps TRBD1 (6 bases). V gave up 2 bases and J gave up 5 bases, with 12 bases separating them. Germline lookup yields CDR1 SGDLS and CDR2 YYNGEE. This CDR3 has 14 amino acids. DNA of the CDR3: TGTGCCAGCAGCGTCACAGGGTCGAGAGATACGCAGTATTTT. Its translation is CASSVTGSRDTQYF.

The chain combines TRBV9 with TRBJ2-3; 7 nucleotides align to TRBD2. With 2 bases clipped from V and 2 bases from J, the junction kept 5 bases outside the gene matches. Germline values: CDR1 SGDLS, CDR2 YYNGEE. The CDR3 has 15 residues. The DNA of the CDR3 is TGTGCCAGCAGCGTCACTAGCGCCGTCACAGATACGCAGTATTTT. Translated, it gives CASSVTSAVTDTQYF.

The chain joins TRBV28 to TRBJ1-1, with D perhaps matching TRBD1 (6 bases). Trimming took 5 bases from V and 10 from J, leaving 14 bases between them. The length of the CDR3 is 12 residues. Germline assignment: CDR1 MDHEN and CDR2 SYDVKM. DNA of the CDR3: TGTGCCAGCAGTGGGACACCCTCCAGAGCTTTCTTT. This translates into CASSGTPSRAFF.

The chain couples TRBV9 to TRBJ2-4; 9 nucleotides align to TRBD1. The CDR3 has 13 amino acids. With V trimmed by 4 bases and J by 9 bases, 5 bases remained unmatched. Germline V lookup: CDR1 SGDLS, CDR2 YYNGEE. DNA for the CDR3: TGTGCCAGCAGCCAGGGACAGGGCGGCATTCAGTACTTC. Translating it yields CASSQGQGGIQYF.

The CDR3 bases are TGTGCCAGCAGTTATACCCTTCGGACAGGTGGGGCCTACGAGCAGTACTTC. Protein product: CASSYTLRTGGAYEQYF. The chain uses TRBV27 and TRBJ2-7; 7 nucleotides match TRBD1. J lost 2 bases, V lost 4 bases, and 14 bases had no gene match. The CDR3 has 17 amino acids. Germline CDR1 is MNHEY and CDR2 is SMNVEV (reference sequence).

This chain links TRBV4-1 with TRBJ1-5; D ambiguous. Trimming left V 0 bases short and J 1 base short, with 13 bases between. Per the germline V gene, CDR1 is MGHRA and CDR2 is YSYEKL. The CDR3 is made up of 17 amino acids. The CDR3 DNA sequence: TGCGCCAGCAGCCAAGATAGAACCCCTAACAGCAATCAGCCCCAGCATTTT. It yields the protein CASSQDRTPNSNQPQHF.